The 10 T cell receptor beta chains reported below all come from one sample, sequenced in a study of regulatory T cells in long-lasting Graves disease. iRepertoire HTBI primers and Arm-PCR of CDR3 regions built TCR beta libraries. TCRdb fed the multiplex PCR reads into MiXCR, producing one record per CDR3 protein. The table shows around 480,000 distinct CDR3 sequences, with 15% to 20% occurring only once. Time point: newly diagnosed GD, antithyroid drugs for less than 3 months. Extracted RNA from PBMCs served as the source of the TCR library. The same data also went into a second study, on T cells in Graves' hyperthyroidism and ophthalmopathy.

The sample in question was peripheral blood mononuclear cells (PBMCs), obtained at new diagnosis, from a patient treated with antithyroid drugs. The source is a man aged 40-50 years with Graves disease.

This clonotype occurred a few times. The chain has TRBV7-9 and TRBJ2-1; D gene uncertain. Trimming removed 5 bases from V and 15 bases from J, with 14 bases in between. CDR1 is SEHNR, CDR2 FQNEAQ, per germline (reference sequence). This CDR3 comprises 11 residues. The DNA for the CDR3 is TGTGCCAGCAGCCCCGCGGTTGTTTGGTTCTTC. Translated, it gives CASSPAVVWFF.

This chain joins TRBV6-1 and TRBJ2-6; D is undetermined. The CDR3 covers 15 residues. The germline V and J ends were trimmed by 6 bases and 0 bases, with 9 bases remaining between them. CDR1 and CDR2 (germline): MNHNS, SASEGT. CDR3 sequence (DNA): TGTGCCAGCAGCCGGAAAATCTCTGGGGCCAACGTCCTGACTTTC. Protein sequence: CASSRKISGANVLTF.

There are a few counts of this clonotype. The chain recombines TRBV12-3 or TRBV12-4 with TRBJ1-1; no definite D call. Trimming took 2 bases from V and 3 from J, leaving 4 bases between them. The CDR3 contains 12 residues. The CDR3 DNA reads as TGTGCCAGCAGTTTAACCTACACTGAAGCTTTCTTT. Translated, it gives CASSLTYTEAFF.

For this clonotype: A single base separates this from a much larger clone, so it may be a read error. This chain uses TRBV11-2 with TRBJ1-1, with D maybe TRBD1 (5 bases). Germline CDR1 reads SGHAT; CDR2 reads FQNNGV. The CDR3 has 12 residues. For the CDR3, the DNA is TGTACCAGCACCATAGGGGTGGCTGAAGCTTTCTTT. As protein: CTSTIGVAEAFF.

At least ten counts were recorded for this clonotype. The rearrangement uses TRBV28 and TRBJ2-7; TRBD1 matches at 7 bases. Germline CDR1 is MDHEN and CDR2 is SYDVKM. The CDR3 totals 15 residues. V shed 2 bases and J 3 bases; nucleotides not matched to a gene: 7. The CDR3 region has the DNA TGTGCCAGCAGTTTACTCCGGGACAGACTCTACGAGCAGTACTTC. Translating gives CASSLLRDRLYEQYF.

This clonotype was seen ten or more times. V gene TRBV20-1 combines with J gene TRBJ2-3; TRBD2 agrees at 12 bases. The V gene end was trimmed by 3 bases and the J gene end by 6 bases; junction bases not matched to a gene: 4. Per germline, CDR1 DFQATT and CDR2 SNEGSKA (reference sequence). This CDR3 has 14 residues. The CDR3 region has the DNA TGCAGTGCTAGGGGGACTAGCGGGTTTGATACGCAGTATTTT. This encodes CSARGTSGFDTQYF.

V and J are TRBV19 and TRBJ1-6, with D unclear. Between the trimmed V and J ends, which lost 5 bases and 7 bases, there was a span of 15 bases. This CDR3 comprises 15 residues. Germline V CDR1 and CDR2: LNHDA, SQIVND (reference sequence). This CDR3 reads CASSDRTGGNSPLHF. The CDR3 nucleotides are TGTGCCAGTAGTGACCGGACTGGCGGGAATTCACCCCTCCACTTT.

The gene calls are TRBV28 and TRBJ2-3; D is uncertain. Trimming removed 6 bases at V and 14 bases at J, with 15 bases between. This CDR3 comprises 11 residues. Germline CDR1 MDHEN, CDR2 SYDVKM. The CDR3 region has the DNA TGTGCCAGCAGCGTTTCCCCGTTTCCGTATTTT. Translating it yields CASSVSPFPYF.

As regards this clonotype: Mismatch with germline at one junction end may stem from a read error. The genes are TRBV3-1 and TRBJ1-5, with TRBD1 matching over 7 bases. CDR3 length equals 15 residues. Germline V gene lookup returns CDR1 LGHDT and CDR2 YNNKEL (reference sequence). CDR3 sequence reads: CASNQDSQGNQPQHF. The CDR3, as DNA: TGTGCCAGCAACCAAGATTCACAGGGGAATCAGCCCCAGCATTTT.

In nucleotides, the CDR3 is TGTGCCAGCGGGGGGGGCGCGTGGGGAAACACCATATATTTT. Its translation is CASGGGAWGNTIYF. The chain recombines TRBV28 with TRBJ1-3, with D possibly being TRBD1 (6 bases). The CDR3 is made up of 14 amino acids. Germline values: CDR1 MDHEN, CDR2 SYDVKM. Trimming stripped 8 bases from V and 4 bases from J, with 15 bases between.